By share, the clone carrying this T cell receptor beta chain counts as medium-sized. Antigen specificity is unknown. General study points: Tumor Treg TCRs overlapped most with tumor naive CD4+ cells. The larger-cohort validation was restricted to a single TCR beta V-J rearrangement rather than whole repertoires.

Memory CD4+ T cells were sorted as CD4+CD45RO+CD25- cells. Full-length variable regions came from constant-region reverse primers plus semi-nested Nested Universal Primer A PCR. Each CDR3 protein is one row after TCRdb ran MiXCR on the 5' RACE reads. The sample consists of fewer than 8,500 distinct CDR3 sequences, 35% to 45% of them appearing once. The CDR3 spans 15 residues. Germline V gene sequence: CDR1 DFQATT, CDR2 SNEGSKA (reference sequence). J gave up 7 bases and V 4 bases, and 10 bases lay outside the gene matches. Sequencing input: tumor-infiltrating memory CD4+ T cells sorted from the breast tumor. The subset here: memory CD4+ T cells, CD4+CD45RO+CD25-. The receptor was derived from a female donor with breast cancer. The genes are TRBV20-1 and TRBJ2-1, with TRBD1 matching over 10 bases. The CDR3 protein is CSAIAPGQGLNEQFF. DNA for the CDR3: TGCAGTGCTATAGCGCCGGGACAGGGGTTGAATGAGCAGTTCTTC.